One sample yielded the 18 T cell receptor beta chains listed below, sequenced in a study of T cell responses to AZD1222 COVID-19 vaccine. Sequenced by immunoSEQ multiplex PCR; TCRdb stores in-frame clones only, minus some. This sample has around 97,000 clones, with roughly 87% found just once. Sequencing used peripheral blood, obtained on day 0 of AZD1222 vaccination. All receptors come from an adult in good health.

The chain is built from TRBV7-9 and TRBJ2-2; D is unclear. The length of the CDR3 is 14 residues. In germline, CDR1 is SEHNR, CDR2 FQNEAQ (reference sequence). V dropped 5 bases and J dropped 0 bases, with 7 bases sitting between them. Here the CDR3 DNA reads TGTGCCAGCAGCCTACTCACGAACACCGGGGAGCTGTTTTTT. It codes for CASSLLTNTGELFF.

V and J are TRBV19 and TRBJ2-2; the match to TRBD1 covers 8 bases. The CDR3 totals 16 residues. Trimming removed 3 bases from V and 5 bases from J; junction bases left unmatched: 8. Per germline, CDR1 LNHDA and CDR2 SQIVND (reference sequence). The CDR3 DNA is TGTGCCAGTAGTATTGGGGCAGGGGGCCGGACCGGGGAGCTGTTTTTT. The encoded protein is CASSIGAGGRTGELFF.

The chain carries TRBV2 and TRBJ2-5, with D unresolved. The CDR3 loop spans 13 amino acids. CDR1 is SNHLY, CDR2 FYNNEI, per germline. V dropped 4 bases and J dropped 5 bases, with 11 bases sitting between them. In nucleotides, the CDR3 is TGTGCCAGCAGTGGGGCCCTCGAGGAGACCCAGTACTTC. Amino acids: CASSGALEETQYF.

The rearrangement joins TRBV6-6 to TRBJ1-2, with D perhaps matching TRBD1 (5 bases). The V end lost 7 bases, the J end lost 3 bases, and 12 bases lay between the germline ends. Germline V gene sequence: CDR1 MNHNY, CDR2 SVGAGI (reference sequence). The CDR3 contains 13 residues. CDR3 DNA: TGTGCCAGCAATCCAGGCAGGGACTATGGCTACACCTTC. This translates into CASNPGRDYGYTF.

This rearrangement joins TRBV6-1 to TRBJ2-7, with D unclear. Germline V gives CDR1 MNHNS, CDR2 SASEGT. This CDR3 contains 16 residues. Trimming took off 3 bases at V and 0 bases at J, with 15 bases between the two ends. Here the CDR3 DNA reads TGTGCCAGCAGTGATATCCGGGCCAGTAGCTCCTACGAGCAGTACTTC. Residues: CASSDIRASSSYEQYF.

This clone was found a few times. This chain uses TRBV5-6 with TRBJ1-3; TRBD1 aligns across 8 bases. The CDR3 spans 15 residues. After removal of 1 base from V and 6 bases from J, the junction contained 6 bases not matched to a gene. Germline CDR1 and CDR2: SGHDT and YYEEEE. As DNA, the CDR3 is TGTGCCAGCAGCTTGACAGGGGGATCAGAAAACACCATATATTTT. It is translated as CASSLTGGSENTIYF.

The rearrangement uses TRBV6-5 and TRBJ1-1; perhaps TRBD1 as D (5 bases). The CDR3 extends over 14 amino acids. Trimming shortened V by 0 bases and J by 6 bases, and 11 bases separated the two germline ends. Looked up from germline, CDR1 is MNHEY and CDR2 is SVGAGI. As DNA, the CDR3 is TGTGCCAGCAGTTACTCTCTGGGAGGGGCTGAAGCTTTCTTT. This sequence encodes CASSYSLGGAEAFF.

This clone was observed a handful of times. The gene calls are TRBV5-8 and TRBJ1-4; D remains unclear. Trimming pared 4 bases from V and 7 bases from J, leaving 20 bases between. The CDR3 is 16 residues long. The germline CDR1 and CDR2 sequences are SGHTS and YDEGEE. CDR3 coding DNA: TGTGCCAGCAGCCCCAGAGGTCTACCTCATCCTGAAAAACTGTTTTTT. Translating it yields CASSPRGLPHPEKLFF.

V usage is TRBV30 and J usage is TRBJ2-3, with 7 bases that match TRBD2. The V segment lost 2 bases and the J segment 0 bases; nucleotides outside the gene matches: 5. CDR1 and CDR2 from the germline V gene are GTSNPN and SVGIG (reference sequence). There are 15 residues in the CDR3. Written as DNA, the CDR3 is TGTGCCTGGAGTCCGGGAGGAGCTAGCACAGATACGCAGTATTTT. It codes for CAWSPGGASTDTQYF.

This clone was detected only once. The chain is built from TRBV20-1 and TRBJ2-7, with 11 positions matching TRBD1. The CDR3 consists of 15 residues. Per the germline V gene, CDR1 is DFQATT and CDR2 is SNEGSKA (reference sequence). The V segment lost 3 bases and the J segment 2 bases; nucleotides outside the gene matches: 6. CDR3 sequence: CSASSGTGGPYEQYF. The DNA of the CDR3 is TGCAGTGCTAGTTCCGGGACAGGGGGGCCCTACGAGCAGTACTTC.

The V call is TRBV7-9, the J call TRBJ1-6; D perhaps matches TRBD1 (5 bases). Germline CDR1 SEHNR, CDR2 FQNEAQ (reference sequence). The CDR3 runs 13 residues. The V gene lost 5 bases and the J gene lost 8 bases, with 10 bases spanning the gap. The CDR3 nucleotides are TGTGCCAGCAGCACCGCGGGGGATTCACCCCTCCACTTT. It translates to CASSTAGDSPLHF.

The CDR3 DNA reads TGTGCCAGCAGCCCCGGACAGGGCAACTATGGCTACACCTTC. As protein: CASSPGQGNYGYTF. V gene TRBV6-5 combines with J gene TRBJ1-2; 8 nucleotides match TRBD1. Looked up from germline, CDR1 is MNHEY and CDR2 is SVGAGI. V lost 6 bases to trimming and J lost 2 bases; unmatched junction nucleotides: 5. This CDR3 contains 14 residues.

The V call is TRBV5-6, the J call TRBJ1-5; D is uncertain. The V end was cut by 4 bases, the J end by 3 bases, with 17 bases between. CDR1 is SGHDT and CDR2 is YYEEEE in the germline V gene. This CDR3 contains 16 residues. CDR3 nucleotide sequence: TGTGCCAGCAGCGTAAGAATGGGCGACGCCAATCAGCCCCAGCATTTT. Residues: CASSVRMGDANQPQHF. The whole variable domain, filled in from reference TRBV5-6 and TRBJ1-5, reads DAGVTQSPTHLIKTRGQQVTLRCSPKSGHDTVSWYQQALGQGPQFIFQYYEEEERQRGNFPDRFSGHQFPNYSSELNVNALLLGDSALYLCASSVRMGDANQPQHFGDGTRLSIL.

Concerning this clone: Other DNA sequences from this sample encode an identical CDR3 as well. The gene calls are TRBV6-5 and TRBJ2-1; 7 bases agree with TRBD1. J lost 5 bases, V lost 0 bases, and 1 base had no gene match. This CDR3 is 14 amino acids long. Per the germline V gene, CDR1 is MNHEY and CDR2 is SVGAGI. The CDR3 loop is CASSYSDRDNEQFF. Written as DNA, the CDR3 is TGTGCCAGCAGTTACTCCGACAGGGACAATGAGCAGTTCTTC.

The chain links TRBV27 to TRBJ1-2; D is unresolved. This CDR3 comprises 12 residues. Germline V gives CDR1 MNHEY, CDR2 SMNVEV (reference sequence). Trimming took off 5 bases at V and 8 bases at J, with 12 bases between the two ends. Here the CDR3 reads CASSREGTGYTF. The CDR3 DNA is TGTGCCAGCAGTAGGGAGGGAACCGGCTACACCTTC.

The chain combines TRBV19 with TRBJ1-1; D might be TRBD1 (5 bases). V lost 3 bases and J 1 base, leaving 18 bases between the germline ends. Germline lookup yields CDR1 LNHDA and CDR2 SQIVND (reference sequence). There are 17 residues in the CDR3. Here the CDR3 reads CASSIRRGHRANTEAFF. The CDR3 bases are TGTGCCAGTAGTATCCGCCGGGGCCATCGGGCGAACACTGAAGCTTTCTTT. Full variable domain (remainder filled in from reference TRBV19 and TRBJ1-1): DGGITQSPKYLFRKEGQNVTLSCEQNLNHDAMYWYRQDPGQGLRLIYYSQIVNDFQKGDIAEGYSVSREKKESFPLTVTSAQKNPTAFYLCASSIRRGHRANTEAFFGQGTRLTVV.

This chain links TRBV6-6 with TRBJ1-6, with a possible D match to TRBD1 (6 bases). The CDR3 totals 13 residues. The ends were cut back, 7 bases at V and 13 bases at J, with 17 bases in the middle. Germline CDR1 and CDR2: MNHNY and SVGAGI (reference sequence). This chain's CDR3 is CASTEGGVGPLHF. The CDR3 bases are TGTGCCAGCACCGAGGGGGGGGTTGGTCCCCTCCACTTT.

V is TRBV30 and J is TRBJ1-2, with 8 nucleotides matching TRBD1. CDR1 is GTSNPN and CDR2 is SVGIG in the germline V gene (reference sequence). V lost 0 bases, J lost 0 bases, and 6 bases stayed unmatched. The CDR3 runs to 16 residues. In DNA form, the CDR3 reads TGTGCCTGGAGTGTACCCCGGACAGGGACTAACTATGGCTACACCTTC. It is translated as CAWSVPRTGTNYGYTF.